These 10 T cell receptor beta chains were all obtained from the same sample, sequenced in a study of T cell responses to AZD1222 COVID-19 vaccine. Clones were sequenced by immunoSEQ multiplex PCR, and TCRdb holds only the in-frame ones, with some missing. The table has fewer than 150,000 clones, roughly 86% seen once. This material consisted of peripheral blood, taken 28 days after the second AZD1222 dose. Receptors originate from an adult who received the AZD1222 COVID-19 vaccine.

The chain is built from TRBV5-5 and TRBJ1-2; unclear D gene. V was cut by 0 bases and J by 8 bases, with 23 bases left in between. CDR1 SGHKS and CDR2 YYEKEE come from the germline V gene (reference sequence). The CDR3 runs to 17 residues. CDR3 amino acids: CASSLGRAGFSLTGYTF. As DNA, the CDR3 is TGTGCCAGCAGCTTGGGGCGAGCTGGCTTTTCCCTTACCGGCTACACCTTC. Complete variable domain (other parts from reference TRBV5-5 and TRBJ1-2): DAGVTQSPTHLIKTRGQQVTLRCSPISGHKSVSWYQQVLGQGPQFIFQYYEKEERGRGNFPDRFSARQFPNYSSELNVNALLLGDSALYLCASSLGRAGFSLTGYTFGSGTRLTVV.

V and J are TRBV6-5 and TRBJ1-6; D remains ambiguous. Germline CDR1 is MNHEY and CDR2 is SVGAGI. V lost 7 bases to trimming and J lost 9 bases, with 13 bases between them. This CDR3 spans 13 amino acids. The CDR3 DNA is TGTGCCAGCACCCCTCCCGTTGGTTCACCCCTCCACTTT. The encoded protein is CASTPPVGSPLHF.

The rearrangement joins TRBV6-5 to TRBJ1-3, with 10 bases lining up with TRBD1. This CDR3 has 16 residues. The V gene's germline CDR1 is MNHEY and CDR2 SVGAGI. V trimming: 2 bases; J trimming: 4 bases; junction bases outside the gene matches: 5. As DNA, the CDR3 is TGTGCCAGCAGTTACAAAGACAGGGGGCGCGGAAACACCATATATTTT. It codes for CASSYKDRGRGNTIYF.

The chain links TRBV7-8 to TRBJ1-4, with D possibly TRBD1 on 5 matching bases. Germline CDR1 is SGHVS and CDR2 is FQNEAQ. V dropped 2 bases and J dropped 0 bases, with 10 bases sitting between them. The CDR3 is 16 amino acids. CDR3 bases: TGTGCCAGCAGCTTACACAGGACGGCAACTAATGAAAAACTGTTTTTT. It codes for CASSLHRTATNEKLFF.

The chain couples TRBV6-5 to TRBJ1-1; maybe TRBD1 (5 bases). There are 14 residues in the CDR3. Germline V gene lookup returns CDR1 MNHEY and CDR2 SVGAGI. Trimming pared 5 bases from V and 1 base from J, leaving 11 bases between. CDR3 protein: CASSPLTGNTEAFF. The DNA of the CDR3 is TGTGCCAGCAGTCCACTCACAGGGAACACTGAAGCTTTCTTT.

V and J are TRBV20-1 and TRBJ2-1, with D unclear. Germline V gene sequence: CDR1 DFQATT, CDR2 SNEGSKA (reference sequence). Trimming left V 5 bases short and J 5 bases short, with 4 bases between. The CDR3 loop spans 10 amino acids. CDR3 protein: CSAADNEQFF. DNA of the CDR3: TGCAGTGCTGCGGACAATGAGCAGTTCTTC.

The gene calls are TRBV28 and TRBJ1-5; 7 positions agree with TRBD1. Germline CDR1 and CDR2: MDHEN and SYDVKM. CDR3 size: 17 residues. The J segment lost 1 base and the V segment lost 6 bases, leaving 12 bases of the junction unmatched. The CDR3 DNA reads TGTGCCAGCAGGTCTACCCAGGGGGTATTAAGCAATCAGCCCCAGCATTTT. Protein sequence: CASRSTQGVLSNQPQHF.

This rearrangement joins TRBV5-8 to TRBJ1-2, with no clear D. Trimming removed 4 bases from V and 3 bases from J, with 22 bases in between. Germline-derived CDR1 and CDR2 are SGHTS and YDEGEE. The CDR3 extends over 17 amino acids. This CDR3 reads CASSAPTSSLPDYGYTF. The CDR3 coding sequence is TGTGCCAGCAGCGCCCCTACTAGCTCTTTGCCGGACTATGGCTACACCTTC.

This clone has just a few counts. The V gene is TRBV19, the J gene TRBJ1-3; D gene unclear. The CDR3 spans 16 residues. Germline V gene sequence: CDR1 LNHDA, CDR2 SQIVND (reference sequence). Trimming removed 7 bases from V and 0 bases from J, with 16 bases in between. CDR3 bases: TGTGCCAGTAACCCGGGCCCGGGGTTCTCTGGAAACACCATATATTTT. Residues: CASNPGPGFSGNTIYF. Filled out from reference TRBV19 and TRBJ1-3, the complete variable domain reads DGGITQSPKYLFRKEGQNVTLSCEQNLNHDAMYWYRQDPGQGLRLIYYSQIVNDFQKGDIAEGYSVSREKKESFPLTVTSAQKNPTAFYLCASNPGPGFSGNTIYFGEGSWLTVV.

The chain combines TRBV5-6 with TRBJ1-2, with a possible D match to TRBD1 (5 bases). Trimming stripped 3 bases from V and 8 bases from J, with 17 bases between. The CDR3 extends over 14 amino acids. Germline V lookup: CDR1 SGHDT, CDR2 YYEEEE. This CDR3 reads CASSWDQTGLGYTF. CDR3 sequence (DNA): TGTGCCAGCAGCTGGGACCAGACCGGGCTCGGCTACACCTTC.